This T cell receptor (beta chain) is drawn from a study of CD8 T cells in Susac syndrome. The T cells that were sequenced for TCR beta were CD8+ and CD4+ cells from blood. Trimming at V came to 8 bases and at J to 5 bases, leaving 11 bases not matched to a gene. The germline CDR1 and CDR2 sequences are SGHVS and FNYEAQ. The length of the CDR3 is 15 residues. It was with random hexamers that roughly 0.45 to 1 ug RNA was reverse transcribed. The CDR3 of TCR beta was amplified by immunoSEQ multiplex PCR across 54 Vbeta and 13 Jbeta. TCRdb reprocessed the immunoSEQ multiplex PCR reads via MiXCR and lists one record per CDR3 protein. The data show 250,000 to 300,000 distinct CDR3 sequences, with 65% to 90% seen just once and 0.2% to 0.25% held by the top ten.

The material sequenced was CD8+ T cells from PBMCs. This TCR came from a human donor with multiple sclerosis. The chain couples TRBV7-6 to TRBJ2-7; 11 bases line up with TRBD1. CDR3 residues: CASAPYPGQGDEQYF. The CDR3 DNA reads TGTGCCAGCGCCCCGTACCCGGGACAGGGGGACGAGCAGTACTTC.